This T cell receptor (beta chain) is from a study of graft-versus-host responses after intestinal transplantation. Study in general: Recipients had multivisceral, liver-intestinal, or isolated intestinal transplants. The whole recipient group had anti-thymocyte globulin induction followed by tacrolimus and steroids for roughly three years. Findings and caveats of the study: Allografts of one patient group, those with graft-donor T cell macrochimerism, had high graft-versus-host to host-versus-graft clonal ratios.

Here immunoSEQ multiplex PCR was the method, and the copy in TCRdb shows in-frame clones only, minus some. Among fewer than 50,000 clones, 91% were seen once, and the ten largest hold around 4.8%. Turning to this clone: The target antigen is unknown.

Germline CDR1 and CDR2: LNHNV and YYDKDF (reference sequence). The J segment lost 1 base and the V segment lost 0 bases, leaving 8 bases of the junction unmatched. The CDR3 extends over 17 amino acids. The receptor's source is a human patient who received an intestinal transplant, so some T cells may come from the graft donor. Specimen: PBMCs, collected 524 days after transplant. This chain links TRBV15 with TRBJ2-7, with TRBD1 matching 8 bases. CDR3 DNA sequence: TGTGCCACCAGCAGAGACCCTCAGGGGGCGGTATCCTACGAGCAGTACTTC. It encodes CATSRDPQGAVSYEQYF.